Presented here are 27 T cell receptor beta chains from one specimen sequenced in a study of blood T cell repertoires in COVID-19. Only in-frame clones appear in the TCRdb table, and some are missing; sequencing was by immunoSEQ multiplex PCR. Among about 210,000 clones listed, 70% to 90% were seen once. The sequenced sample was peripheral blood. The receptors shown here come from a woman aged 40 to 49 with acute or convalescent COVID-19.

The table lists this clone with a count of one. The CDR3 DNA reads as TGTGCCAGCAGGGTCAATCAGGGGATCGGGGAGCTGTTTTTT. Amino acid sequence: CASRVNQGIGELFF. The chain joins TRBV4-2 to TRBJ2-2, with D tentatively TRBD1 (6 bases). Looked up from germline, CDR1 is LGHNA and CDR2 is YNFKEQ. This CDR3 is built from 14 residues. V was pared by 6 bases and J by 7 bases, with 15 bases between.

This sequence joins TRBV5-4 and TRBJ1-4, with 9 bases aligning to TRBD1. The CDR3 totals 15 residues. From germline, CDR1 is SGHNT and CDR2 YYREEE (reference sequence). Trimming removed 1 base from V and 8 bases from J; junction bases left unmatched: 6. The CDR3: CASSLMGQGVEKLFF. The CDR3 DNA reads as TGTGCCAGCAGCTTGATGGGACAGGGAGTCGAAAAACTGTTTTTT.

The V call is TRBV12-5, the J call TRBJ1-4; TRBD1 agrees at 8 bases. Per the germline V gene, CDR1 is LGHNT and CDR2 is FRNRAP. The CDR3 length is 15 residues. Trimming cost V 2 bases and J 6 bases; bases outside gene matches: 5. The CDR3 spells CASGLPEDRDEKLFF. CDR3 nucleotides: TGTGCTAGTGGTTTGCCGGAGGACAGGGATGAAAAACTGTTTTTT.

The J gene is TRBJ1-5, the V gene TRBV2; D gene uncertain. The length of the CDR3 is 14 residues. Germline-derived CDR1 and CDR2 are SNHLY and FYNNEI. Trimming removed 6 bases from V and 5 bases from J, with 14 bases in between. CDR3 amino acids: CASRAHRADQPQHF. The CDR3 DNA is TGTGCCAGCAGGGCCCACAGAGCTGATCAGCCCCAGCATTTT.

V and J are TRBV7-3 and TRBJ2-1, with 8 bases matching TRBD2. The trim removed 3 bases at V and 5 bases at J, leaving 9 bases unmatched. The CDR3 consists of 16 residues. Germline V gives CDR1 SGHTA, CDR2 FQGTGA. The DNA of the CDR3 is TGTGCCAGCAGCTTCGGGAGGGGACTAGGGAACAATGAGCAGTTCTTC. Encoded protein: CASSFGRGLGNNEQFF.

The chain links TRBV5-5 to TRBJ2-5; D gene unclear. From germline, CDR1 is SGHKS and CDR2 YYEKEE (reference sequence). The CDR3 loop spans 14 amino acids. V lost 4 bases and J lost 0, with 10 bases in between. DNA for the CDR3: TGTGCCAGCAGCAGCGCCGCGTACCAAGAGACCCAGTACTTC. As protein: CASSSAAYQETQYF. Variable domain in full (rest from reference TRBV5-5 and TRBJ2-5): DAGVTQSPTHLIKTRGQQVTLRCSPISGHKSVSWYQQVLGQGPQFIFQYYEKEERGRGNFPDRFSARQFPNYSSELNVNALLLGDSALYLCASSSAAYQETQYFGPGTRLLVL.

This chain joins TRBV24-1 and TRBJ1-2; 9 positions match TRBD1. The CDR3 has 14 residues. J was trimmed by 6 bases and V by 4 bases; bases with no gene match: 5. CDR1 is KGHDR and CDR2 is SFDVKD in the germline V gene. The CDR3 nucleotides read TGTGCCACCAGTGACTCCGGACAGGGGCATGGCTACACCTTC. Protein product: CATSDSGQGHGYTF.

This rearrangement joins TRBV24-1 to TRBJ2-1; 7 bases line up with TRBD1. V shed 4 bases, J shed 4 bases, and the junction held 9 bases outside the gene matches. CDR3 length: 16 amino acids. Germline lookup yields CDR1 KGHDR and CDR2 SFDVKD. The chain's CDR3 is CATSDPNRGKYNEQFF. The CDR3 nucleotides read TGTGCCACCAGTGACCCCAACAGGGGAAAGTACAATGAGCAGTTCTTC.

The chain joins TRBV25-1 to TRBJ2-1, with 8 bases lining up with TRBD2. This CDR3 contains 15 residues. CDR1 is MGHDK and CDR2 is SYGVNS in the germline V gene. V dropped 4 bases and J dropped 0; count of bases not matched to a gene: 2. The chain's CDR3 is CASSVLAGSYNEQFF. The CDR3 DNA reads as TGTGCCAGCAGTGTTCTAGCGGGCTCCTACAATGAGCAGTTCTTC. Using reference TRBV25-1 and TRBJ2-1 for the parts outside the CDR3, the full variable domain is EADIYQTPRYLVIGTGKKITLECSQTMGHDKMYWYQQDPGMELHLIHYSYGVNSTEKGDLSSESTVSRIRTEHFPLTLESARPSHTSQYLCASSVLAGSYNEQFFGPGTRLTVL.

The rearrangement uses TRBV9 and TRBJ2-5; a weak D match, TRBD2 (6 bases). V was shortened by 3 bases and J by 5 bases, with 11 bases between the two germline ends. Germline V lookup: CDR1 SGDLS, CDR2 YYNGEE. The CDR3 has 13 amino acids. The CDR3 coding sequence is TGTGCCAGCAGCGGCTGGGAGGAGGAGACCCAGTACTTC. Translating gives CASSGWEEETQYF.

With respect to this clone: The junction does not match germline at one end; this may be a read error. The genes are TRBV6-1 and TRBJ1-2; 8 positions match TRBD1. The CDR3 extends over 14 amino acids. From germline, CDR1 is MNHNS and CDR2 SASEGT. The CDR3 protein is CASSEADRGGGYTF. The CDR3 DNA follows: TGTGCCAGCAGCGAAGCAGACAGGGGCGGTGGCTACACCTTC.

This chain uses TRBV12-3 or TRBV12-4 with TRBJ2-3, with a possible D match to TRBD1 (7 bases). The CDR3 runs to 13 residues. Trimming took 5 bases from V and 7 from J, leaving 13 bases between them. In DNA, the CDR3 is TGTGCCAGCAGTCTACAGGGGAGGAATACGCAGTATTTT. This gives the protein CASSLQGRNTQYF.

The genes are TRBV5-1 and TRBJ1-1; 8 bases line up with TRBD1. The CDR3 covers 15 residues. The junction had 7 bases not matched to a gene; V was cut back by 4 bases and J by 2 bases. Germline CDR1 and CDR2: SGHRS and YFSETQ. The CDR3, as DNA: TGCGCCAGCAGCCCGGCCCAGGGGGCCAACACTGAAGCTTTCTTT. Residues: CASSPAQGANTEAFF.

This chain links TRBV10-2 with TRBJ1-6, with 8 bases that match TRBD1. V shed 4 bases, J shed 10 bases, and the junction held 6 bases outside the gene matches. Germline loops: CDR1 WSHSY, CDR2 SAAADI. The CDR3 length is 14 residues. DNA for the CDR3: TGCGCCAGCAGTGTGGGGACAGGAAGGTCACCCCTCCACTTT. Encoded protein: CASSVGTGRSPLHF.

The chain recombines TRBV5-1 with TRBJ1-1; no definite D call. This CDR3 has 15 amino acids. Per the germline V gene, CDR1 is SGHRS and CDR2 is YFSETQ. The V and J ends lost 4 bases and 1 base respectively, with 14 bases between them. The DNA of the CDR3 is TGCGCCAGCAGCCCGGTGATCGATCCGAACACTGAAGCTTTCTTT. Residues: CASSPVIDPNTEAFF. Full variable domain (missing parts from reference TRBV5-1 and TRBJ1-1): KAGVTQTPRYLIKTRGQQVTLSCSPISGHRSVSWYQQTPGQGLQFLFEYFSETQRNKGNFPGRFSGRQFSNSRSEMNVSTLELGDSALYLCASSPVIDPNTEAFFGQGTRLTVV.

The chain is built from TRBV19 and TRBJ1-2; D is unclear. This CDR3 region has 12 residues. Trimming stripped 5 bases from V and 6 bases from J, with 10 bases between. Germline V gene data show CDR1 as LNHDA and CDR2 as SQIVND (reference sequence). The CDR3 protein is CASSLQENGYTF. The CDR3 DNA is TGTGCCAGTAGTCTCCAGGAAAATGGCTACACCTTC.

V is TRBV19 and J is TRBJ1-1, with D perhaps matching TRBD1 (5 bases). Trimming took 3 bases from V and 1 from J, leaving 18 bases between them. CDR3 size: 17 residues. CDR1 and CDR2 (germline): LNHDA, SQIVND (reference sequence). As DNA, the CDR3 is TGTGCCAGTAGTATGTCGACAGTCGCTCCGAGGAACACTGAAGCTTTCTTT. It encodes CASSMSTVAPRNTEAFF.

Concerning this clone itself: An end of the junction differs from the germline gene, which may be a read error. The chain has TRBV5-6 and TRBJ1-4; possible D gene TRBD1, 6 bases. Germline lookup yields CDR1 SGHDT and CDR2 YYEEEE. This CDR3 is 16 amino acids long. CDR3 region: CASNLAGYRVDEKLFF. The DNA of the CDR3 is TGTGCCAGCAACTTGGCGGGATACAGGGTGGATGAAAAACTGTTTTTT.

Points on this clone: An end of the junction differs from the germline gene, which may be a read error. The chain recombines TRBV4-1 with TRBJ2-5; 9 nucleotides line up with TRBD1. Per the germline V gene, CDR1 is MGHRA and CDR2 is YSYEKL. The CDR3 sequence is 15 residues long. The CDR3 coding sequence is TGCGCCAGCAACCAACCGGGACAGGGTTTCGAGACCCAGTACTTC. It encodes CASNQPGQGFETQYF.

The rearrangement links TRBV4-1 to TRBJ1-1; D may be TRBD1 (6 bases). This CDR3 spans 16 amino acids. Germline assignment: CDR1 MGHRA and CDR2 YSYEKL. With 3 bases removed from V and 4 bases from J, the gap between germline ends came to 18 bases. This CDR3 is CASSHRGGGVGTEAFF. For the CDR3, the DNA is TGCGCCAGCAGCCACCGCGGGGGGGGCGTCGGCACTGAAGCTTTCTTT.

The chain joins TRBV18 to TRBJ1-1; 7 positions agree with TRBD1. Germline V gene lookup returns CDR1 KGHSH and CDR2 LQKENI. J gave up 2 bases and V 0 bases, and 6 bases lay outside the gene matches. CDR3 size: 16 residues. DNA of the CDR3: TGTGCCAGCTCACCACCGAGGGCAGGGGGAAACACTGAAGCTTTCTTT. Its translation: CASSPPRAGGNTEAFF.

The V gene is TRBV9, the J gene TRBJ1-2; 9 positions match TRBD1. Germline assignment: CDR1 SGDLS and CDR2 YYNGEE. The ends lost 0 bases at V and 0 bases at J; junction bases unmatched: 9. The CDR3 runs 18 residues. Written as DNA, the CDR3 is TGTGCCAGCAGCGTAGAGGAGGGACAGGGAAGAGCTAACTATGGCTACACCTTC. This sequence encodes CASSVEEGQGRANYGYTF. Complete variable domain (other parts from reference TRBV9 and TRBJ1-2): DSGVTQTPKHLITATGQRVTLRCSPRSGDLSVYWYQQSLDQGLQFLIQYYNGEERAKGNILERFSAQQFPDLHSELNLSSLELGDSALYFCASSVEEGQGRANYGYTFGSGTRLTVV.

This chain links TRBV4-1 with TRBJ1-5; tentatively, D is TRBD1 (5 bases). The CDR3 extends over 16 amino acids. Germline V lookup: CDR1 MGHRA, CDR2 YSYEKL. V lost 4 bases and J lost 1, with 14 bases in between. As DNA, the CDR3 is TGCGCCAGCAGCCCCTCGGGGGGACGAAGCAATCAGCCCCAGCATTTT. Encoded protein: CASSPSGGRSNQPQHF.

The chain links TRBV13 to TRBJ1-1; D perhaps matches TRBD1 (5 bases). CDR1 and CDR2 (germline): PRHDT, FYEKMQ (reference sequence). Trimming shortened V by 0 bases and J by 7 bases, and 12 bases separated the two germline ends. The CDR3 runs 14 residues. CDR3: CASSLGRQGDEAFF. The CDR3 nucleotides read TGTGCCAGCAGCTTAGGCCGCCAGGGTGATGAAGCTTTCTTT.

This clone was counted between two and nine times. The chain links TRBV5-1 to TRBJ1-3; 7 bases agree with TRBD1. The CDR3 is 16 amino acids. The trim removed 4 bases at V and 2 bases at J, leaving 9 bases unmatched. Germline V gene data show CDR1 as SGHRS and CDR2 as YFSETQ. The CDR3 DNA is TGCGCCAGCAGCCTGGGGGACAGTCATACTGGAAACACCATATATTTT. Translated: CASSLGDSHTGNTIYF.

The CDR3 region has the DNA TGTGCCTGTACCGGGAACTATGGCTACACCTTC. This sequence encodes CACTGNYGYTF. The J gene is TRBJ1-2, the V gene TRBV30; D is undetermined. The CDR3 covers 11 residues. Trimming took 6 bases from V and 2 from J, leaving 7 bases between them. The germline CDR1 and CDR2 sequences are GTSNPN and SVGIG (reference sequence). The whole variable domain, remainder taken from reference TRBV30 and TRBJ1-2, is SQTIHQWPATLVQPVGSPLSLECTVEGTSNPNLYWYRQAAGRGLQLLFYSVGIGQISSEVPQNLSASRPQDRQFILSSKKLLLSDSGFYLCACTGNYGYTFGSGTRLTVV.

The J gene is TRBJ2-5, the V gene TRBV7-2; D remains unclear. Germline V gene data show CDR1 as SGHTA and CDR2 as FQGNSA. The CDR3 loop spans 12 amino acids. V was trimmed by 1 base and J by 6 bases, leaving 6 bases between them. CDR3 sequence: CASSLGAQTQYF. The CDR3, as DNA: TGTGCCAGCAGCTTAGGGGCCCAGACCCAGTACTTC.